These 10 T cell receptor beta chains were sequenced from one sample in a study of shared clonotypes between healthy human individuals. Libraries were prepared by immunoSEQ multiplex PCR; TCRdb keeps only in-frame clonotypes and omits some of them. The sample holds roughly 2.5 million clones, 90% to 95% seen once. Sequenced: naive CD4+ T cells sorted from blood. The subset: CD45RA+ positively selected. These TCRs come from a man in his late teens or twenties in good health.

The chain uses TRBV9 and TRBJ1-2, with D unresolved. Germline CDR1 and CDR2: SGDLS and YYNGEE. CDR3 size: 16 residues. V was shortened by 0 bases and J by 5 bases, with 17 bases between the two germline ends. CDR3 DNA sequence: TGTGCCAGCAGCGTAGAACGAGGCCGGCTTAATTATGGCTACACCTTC. It specifies CASSVERGRLNYGYTF.

The V call is TRBV9, the J call TRBJ2-3, with 9 bases identical to TRBD2. Trimming at V came to 0 bases and at J to 6 bases, leaving 8 bases not matched to a gene. Germline lookup yields CDR1 SGDLS and CDR2 YYNGEE. There are 16 residues in the CDR3. In DNA form, the CDR3 reads TGTGCCAGCAGCGTAGATACTTTTAGCGGGAGTGATACGCAGTATTTT. Translated: CASSVDTFSGSDTQYF.

The chain is built from TRBV9 and TRBJ1-4; 10 nucleotides agree with TRBD1. CDR3 length equals 16 residues. Germline CDR1 reads SGDLS; CDR2 reads YYNGEE. The V segment lost 2 bases and the J segment 1 base; nucleotides outside the gene matches: 2. CDR3 coding DNA: TGTGCCAGCAGCGTCGGACAGGGGGTAACTAATGAAAAACTGTTTTTT. This sequence encodes CASSVGQGVTNEKLFF.

The chain is built from TRBV6-1 and TRBJ1-5, with TRBD1 as a possible D gene (5 bases). Per germline, CDR1 MNHNS and CDR2 SASEGT. The V end was cut by 8 bases, the J end by 1 base, with 12 bases between. CDR3 size: 14 residues. The CDR3 loop is CASARAGSNQPQHF. Here the CDR3 DNA reads TGTGCCAGCGCCAGGGCTGGGAGCAATCAGCCCCAGCATTTT.

This clone is a singleton in its sample. V is TRBV25-1 and J is TRBJ2-2; 7 nucleotides agree with TRBD2. V lost 1 base to trimming and J lost 6 bases; unmatched junction nucleotides: 2. This CDR3 region has 14 residues. Germline loops: CDR1 MGHDK, CDR2 SYGVNS. The CDR3 nucleotides are TGTGCCAGCAGTGAATCGGGGGGTCCCGGGGAGCTGTTTTTT. It is translated as CASSESGGPGELFF.

V gene TRBV7-2 combines with J gene TRBJ2-7, with D perhaps matching TRBD1 (7 bases). The CDR3 covers 15 residues. V lost 5 bases and J lost 2, with 16 bases in between. In germline, CDR1 is SGHTA, CDR2 FQGNSA. The CDR3 sequence: CASSPRQGGTYEQYF. CDR3 bases: TGTGCCAGCAGCCCACGACAGGGAGGCACCTACGAGCAGTACTTC.

The V and J genes are TRBV14 and TRBJ2-7; D is undetermined. This CDR3 has 13 residues. The germline V gene encodes CDR1 SGHDN and CDR2 FVKESK. Trimming shortened V by 1 base and J by 2 bases, and 6 bases separated the two germline ends. The CDR3 region has the DNA TGTGCCAGCAGCCAAGCGGGTGCCTACGAGCAGTACTTC. Translating it yields CASSQAGAYEQYF.

This chain links TRBV7-9 with TRBJ1-1, with a weak D call TRBD1 (6 bases). This CDR3 contains 15 residues. Trimming removed 5 bases at V and 6 bases at J, with 19 bases between. From germline, CDR1 is SEHNR and CDR2 FQNEAQ (reference sequence). CDR3 amino acids: CASSIEQGRGAEAFF. CDR3 nucleotides: TGTGCCAGCAGCATTGAACAGGGCAGGGGCGCTGAAGCTTTCTTT.

This chain joins TRBV30 and TRBJ2-7; D is ambiguous. The CDR3 consists of 14 residues. V dropped 6 bases and J dropped 2 bases, with 17 bases sitting between them. Germline loops: CDR1 GTSNPN, CDR2 SVGIG (reference sequence). The CDR3 nucleotides read TGTGCCTGCCTTTTAGGTCAGCCTACCTACGAGCAGTACTTC. Encoded protein: CACLLGQPTYEQYF.

This chain uses TRBV29-1 with TRBJ1-4; D is possibly TRBD1 (6 bases). The CDR3 covers 14 residues. The V end was cut by 5 bases, the J end by 4 bases, with 14 bases between. Germline V gene sequence: CDR1 SQVTM, CDR2 ANQGSEA. CDR3 bases: TGCAGCGTTCGACAGGCCCCCGGTAATGAAAAACTGTTTTTT. It translates to CSVRQAPGNEKLFF.